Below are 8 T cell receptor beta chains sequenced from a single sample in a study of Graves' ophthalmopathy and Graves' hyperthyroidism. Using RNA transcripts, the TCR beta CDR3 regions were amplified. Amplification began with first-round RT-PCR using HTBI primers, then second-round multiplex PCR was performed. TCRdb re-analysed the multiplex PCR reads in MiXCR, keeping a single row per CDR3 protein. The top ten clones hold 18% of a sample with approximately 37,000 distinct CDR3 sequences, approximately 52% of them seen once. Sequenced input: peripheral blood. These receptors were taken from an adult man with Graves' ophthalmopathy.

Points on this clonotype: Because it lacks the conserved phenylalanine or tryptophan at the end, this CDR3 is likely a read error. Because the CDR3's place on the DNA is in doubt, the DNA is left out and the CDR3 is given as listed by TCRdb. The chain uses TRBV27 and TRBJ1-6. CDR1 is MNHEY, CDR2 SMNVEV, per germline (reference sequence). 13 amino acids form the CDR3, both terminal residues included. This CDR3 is CASMAGLNSPFHS.

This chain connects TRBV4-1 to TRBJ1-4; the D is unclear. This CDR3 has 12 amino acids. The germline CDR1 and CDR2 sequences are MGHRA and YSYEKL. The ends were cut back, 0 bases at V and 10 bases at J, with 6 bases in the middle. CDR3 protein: CASSQEWRKLFF. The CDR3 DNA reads TGCGCCAGCAGCCAAGAATGGCGAAAACTGTTTTTT.

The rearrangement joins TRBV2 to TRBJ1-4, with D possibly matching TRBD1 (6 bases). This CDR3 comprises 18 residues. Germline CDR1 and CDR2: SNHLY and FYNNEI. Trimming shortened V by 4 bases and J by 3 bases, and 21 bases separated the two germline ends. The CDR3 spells CASSAKNEGKGANEKLFF. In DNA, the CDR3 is TGTGCCAGCAGTGCTAAGAATGAGGGCAAGGGGGCTAATGAAAAACTGTTTTTT.

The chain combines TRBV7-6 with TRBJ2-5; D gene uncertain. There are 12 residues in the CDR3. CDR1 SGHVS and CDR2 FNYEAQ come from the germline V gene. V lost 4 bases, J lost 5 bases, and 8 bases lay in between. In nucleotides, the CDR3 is TGTGCCAGCAGCTCCATATGGGAGACCCAGTACTTC. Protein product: CASSSIWETQYF. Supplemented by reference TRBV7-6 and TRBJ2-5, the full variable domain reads GAGVSQSPRYKVTKRGQDVALRCDPISGHVSLYWYRQALGQGPEFLTYFNYEAQQDKSGLPNDRFSAERPEGSISTLTIQRTEQRDSAMYRCASSSIWETQYFGPGTRLLVL.

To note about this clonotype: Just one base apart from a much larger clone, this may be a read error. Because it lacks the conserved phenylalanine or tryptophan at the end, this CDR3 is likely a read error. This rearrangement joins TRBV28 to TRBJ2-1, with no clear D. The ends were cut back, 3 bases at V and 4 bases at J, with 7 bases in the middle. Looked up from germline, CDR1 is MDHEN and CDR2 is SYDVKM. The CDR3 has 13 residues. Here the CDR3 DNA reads TGTGCCAGCAGTTTCGGGTCGTACAATGAGCAGTTCCTC. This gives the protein CASSFGSYNEQFL.

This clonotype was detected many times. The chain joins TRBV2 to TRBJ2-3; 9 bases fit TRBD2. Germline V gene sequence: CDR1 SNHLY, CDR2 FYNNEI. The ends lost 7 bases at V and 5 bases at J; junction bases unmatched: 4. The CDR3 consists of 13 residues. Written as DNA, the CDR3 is TGTGCCAGCACTAGCGGGACGGGAGATACGCAGTATTTT. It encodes CASTSGTGDTQYF.

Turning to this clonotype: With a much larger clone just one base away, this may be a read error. The DNA for the CDR3 is TGTGCCAGCTCACCGCTGGGCAGGCCCCACGAGCAGTACTTC. Protein: CASSPLGRPHEQYF. The chain has TRBV18 and TRBJ2-7; no clear D. V lost 3 bases to trimming and J lost 5 bases, with 14 bases between them. In germline, CDR1 is KGHSH, CDR2 LQKENI. The CDR3 has 14 amino acids.

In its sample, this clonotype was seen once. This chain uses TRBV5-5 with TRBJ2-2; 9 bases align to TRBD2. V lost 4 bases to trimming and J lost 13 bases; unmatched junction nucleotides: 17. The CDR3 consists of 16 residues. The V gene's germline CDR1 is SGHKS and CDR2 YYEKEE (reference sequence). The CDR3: CASSRQAGGNTGRLFF. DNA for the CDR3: TGTGCCAGCAGCCGCCAAGCGGGGGGTAACACCGGGAGGCTGTTTTTT. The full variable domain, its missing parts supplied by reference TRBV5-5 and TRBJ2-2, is DAGVTQSPTHLIKTRGQQVTLRCSPISGHKSVSWYQQVLGQGPQFIFQYYEKEERGRGNFPDRFSARQFPNYSSELNVNALLLGDSALYLCASSRQAGGNTGRLFFGEGSRLTVL.